The 30 T cell receptor beta chains below all came from one sample that was sequenced in a study of blood T cell repertoires in COVID-19. Data came from immunoSEQ multiplex PCR; TCRdb stores just in-frame clones and leaves some out. Of 150,000 to 200,000 clones in the sample, around 81% were seen once. The specimen was peripheral blood. The origin of the receptors is a man aged 60 to 75 with active or convalescent COVID-19.

This chain links TRBV23-1 with TRBJ2-3, with 7 bases identical to TRBD1. TRBV23-1 is identified as an open reading frame with a role that is uncertain. This CDR3 has 16 amino acids. The V segment lost 0 bases and the J segment 4 bases; nucleotides outside the gene matches: 7. CDR3 region: CASSQSGDRVPDTQYF. The CDR3 region has the DNA TGCGCCAGCAGTCAATCAGGAGACAGGGTGCCAGATACGCAGTATTTT.

The V gene is TRBV5-1, the J gene TRBJ2-7; 7 nucleotides agree with TRBD1. Germline V CDR1 and CDR2: SGHRS, YFSETQ. The CDR3 has 16 residues. Trimming at V came to 1 base and at J to 4 bases, leaving 11 bases not matched to a gene. The CDR3 coding sequence is TGCGCCAGCAGCTTGCTCCCGACAGGGAAGAGGTACGAGCAGTACTTC. Amino acid sequence: CASSLLPTGKRYEQYF.

The chain has TRBV7-9 and TRBJ1-4, with 10 bases matching TRBD1. Germline trimming cut 7 bases from V and 6 bases from J; bases unmatched to any gene: 5. The CDR3 has 14 amino acids. Germline CDR1 SEHNR, CDR2 FQNEAQ (reference sequence). The CDR3 sequence: CASISGTGDEKLFF. CDR3 in DNA: TGTGCCAGCATATCCGGGACAGGGGATGAAAAACTGTTTTTT.

This clone was observed a few times. The J gene is TRBJ2-2, the V gene TRBV11-3, with 8 bases aligning to TRBD1. The CDR3 extends over 18 amino acids. Germline-derived CDR1 and CDR2 are SGHNT and YENEEA. After removal of 1 base from V and 5 bases from J, the junction contained 12 bases not matched to a gene. The CDR3 DNA reads as TGTGCCAGCAGCTTAGCATCGTTTGGCAGGGGGCGGACCGGGGAGCTGTTTTTT. Its protein product is CASSLASFGRGRTGELFF.

In its sample, this clone was seen once. The V gene is TRBV2, the J gene TRBJ1-2, with TRBD1 matching over 8 bases. J gave up 1 base and V 4 bases, and 8 bases lay outside the gene matches. This CDR3 is 16 amino acids long. Germline V CDR1 and CDR2: SNHLY, FYNNEI. The CDR3 DNA reads TGTGCCAGCAGTGGGTGGGACAGGAAAAATAACTATGGCTACACCTTC. Translating gives CASSGWDRKNNYGYTF.

In this sample, this clone turned up once. The rearrangement links TRBV11-2 to TRBJ1-6; 11 bases match TRBD1. This CDR3 region has 14 residues. Unmatched junction bases numbered 3, after V lost 5 bases and J lost 9 bases. CDR1 is SGHAT, CDR2 FQNNGV, per germline. The CDR3 DNA is TGTGCCAGCAGCCCAGGACAGGGGGCTTCACCCCTCCACTTT. The encoded protein is CASSPGQGASPLHF.

The chain carries TRBV3-1 (or the pseudogene TRBV3-2) and TRBJ1-2, with TRBD1 matching over 8 bases. Per germline, CDR1 LGHDT and CDR2 YNNKEL (reference sequence). The CDR3 has 16 residues. The V segment lost 0 bases and the J segment 4 bases; nucleotides outside the gene matches: 7. In DNA form, the CDR3 reads TGTGCCAGCAGCCAAGATCGAGGACAGGGACCCTATGGCTACACCTTC. Translation: CASSQDRGQGPYGYTF.

Worth noting for this clone: A junction end diverges from the germline sequence, so it may reflect a read error. The rearrangement uses TRBV3-1 (or the pseudogene TRBV3-2) and TRBJ2-5, with D possibly matching TRBD1 (6 bases). The CDR3 has 11 residues. Germline CDR1 is LGHDT and CDR2 is YNNKEL (reference sequence). CDR3 loop: CASSQVRDTHF. The CDR3 nucleotides read TGTGCCAGCAGCCAAGTTCGGGACACGCACTTC.

This sequence joins TRBV3-1 (or the pseudogene TRBV3-2) and TRBJ2-1, with a tentative D call TRBD1 (6 bases). In germline, CDR1 is LGHDT, CDR2 YNNKEL (reference sequence). Trimming took 1 base from V and 7 from J, leaving 14 bases between them. This CDR3 comprises 15 residues. Here the CDR3 reads CASSQGQVSMNEQFF. The CDR3 DNA reads TGTGCCAGCAGCCAAGGACAGGTGTCGATGAATGAGCAGTTCTTC.

The chain employs TRBV9 and TRBJ2-6, with D possibly matching TRBD1 (6 bases). This CDR3 region has 18 residues. Trimming removed 0 bases from V and 0 bases from J, with 13 bases in between. In germline, CDR1 is SGDLS, CDR2 YYNGEE. The CDR3 nucleotides are TGTGCCAGCAGCGTAGGAGGACAGCCTCCCTCTGGGGCCAACGTCCTGACTTTC. Translating gives CASSVGGQPPSGANVLTF.

The CDR3: CATSRDLAGSYEQYF. CDR3 coding DNA: TGTGCCACCAGCAGAGATTTGGCAGGCTCCTACGAGCAGTACTTC. V and J are TRBV15 and TRBJ2-7; D uncertain. V dropped 0 bases and J dropped 0 bases, with 9 bases sitting between them. This CDR3 contains 15 residues. Germline CDR1 reads LNHNV; CDR2 reads YYDKDF (reference sequence).

This clone was found once. The rearrangement uses TRBV3-1 (or the pseudogene TRBV3-2) and TRBJ1-5; D is possibly TRBD1 (5 bases). The CDR3 spans 15 residues. The V end lost 3 bases, the J end lost 6 bases, and 15 bases lay between the germline ends. Germline V gene lookup returns CDR1 LGHDT and CDR2 YNNKEL (reference sequence). DNA for the CDR3: TGTGCCAGCAGCCAGGGATGGGGGGTAGGTCAGCCCCAGCATTTT. This gives the protein CASSQGWGVGQPQHF.

The chain combines TRBV11-2 with TRBJ1-4; TRBD1 is a possible D gene (6 bases). The germline V gene has CDR1 SGHAT and CDR2 FQNNGV. V lost 6 bases and J 7 bases, leaving 15 bases between the germline ends. The CDR3 has 14 amino acids. The CDR3 region is CASSSRTESEKLFF. CDR3 in DNA: TGTGCCAGCAGTTCAAGGACAGAAAGTGAAAAACTGTTTTTT.

V gene TRBV5-5 combines with J gene TRBJ1-2; 11 bases line up with TRBD1. The germline CDR1 and CDR2 sequences are SGHKS and YYEKEE (reference sequence). The CDR3 is 15 residues long. The V and J ends lost 4 bases and 2 bases, in that order; junction bases with no gene match: 4. CDR3 amino acids: CASSVGTGGNYGYTF. The CDR3 bases are TGTGCCAGCAGCGTCGGGACAGGGGGGAACTATGGCTACACCTTC.

V usage is TRBV3-1 (or the pseudogene TRBV3-2) and J usage is TRBJ2-7; TRBD1 agrees at 8 bases. Germline loops: CDR1 LGHDT, CDR2 YNNKEL (reference sequence). With V trimmed by 4 bases and J by 4 bases, 3 bases remained unmatched. The CDR3 covers 13 residues. The CDR3 nucleotides are TGTGCCAGCAGCCCGACAGGGGAGTACGAGCAGTACTTC. This codes for CASSPTGEYEQYF.

The chain couples TRBV6-5 to TRBJ1-2, with 8 bases identical to TRBD1. Germline V gives CDR1 MNHEY, CDR2 SVGAGI. The length of the CDR3 is 13 residues. V trimming: 2 bases; J trimming: 8 bases; junction bases outside the gene matches: 4. The DNA of the CDR3 is TGTGCCAGCAGTTACGGAGACAGGGGAGGCTACACCTTC. Its translation: CASSYGDRGGYTF.

The count of this clone is one. The chain carries TRBV18 and TRBJ2-5, with a possible D match to TRBD1 (7 bases). Deletions cut 3 bases from V and 5 bases from J, with 13 bases between. Germline CDR1 reads KGHSH; CDR2 reads LQKENI. The CDR3 loop spans 14 amino acids. In DNA form, the CDR3 reads TGTGCCAGCTCACCTCAACAGGGGAGGGAGACCCAGTACTTC. Encoded protein: CASSPQQGRETQYF.

This clone was detected only a few times. The chain is built from TRBV29-1 and TRBJ1-2, with TRBD1 matching 8 bases. Unmatched junction bases numbered 9, after V lost 4 bases and J lost 8 bases. The CDR3 loop spans 13 amino acids. The germline V gene has CDR1 SQVTM and CDR2 ANQGSEA. The CDR3 reads CSVVGRGQNGYTF. CDR3 DNA: TGCAGCGTTGTGGGCAGGGGGCAAAACGGCTACACCTTC.

The CDR3 sequence: CASSLERTSGGAYEQYF. CDR3 coding DNA: TGTGCCAGCAGCTTAGAGCGGACTAGCGGGGGGGCCTACGAGCAGTACTTC. V usage is TRBV11-2 and J usage is TRBJ2-7, with TRBD2 matching over 15 bases. The CDR3 is 17 amino acids. The germline CDR1 and CDR2 sequences are SGHAT and FQNNGV. The junction had 2 bases not matched to a gene; V was cut back by 0 bases and J by 2 bases.

This chain links TRBV6-5 with TRBJ2-3; the match to TRBD2 covers 7 bases. Germline CDR1 is MNHEY and CDR2 is SVGAGI. J was trimmed by 5 bases and V by 7 bases; bases with no gene match: 9. The CDR3 sequence is 14 residues long. CDR3 nucleotide sequence: TGTGCCAGCAAGCAAGCGGGATTCCTAGATACGCAGTATTTT. As protein: CASKQAGFLDTQYF.

The V gene is TRBV6-5, the J gene TRBJ1-3, with 7 bases aligning to TRBD1. J was trimmed by 4 bases and V by 6 bases; bases with no gene match: 6. This CDR3 is built from 14 residues. Germline values: CDR1 MNHEY, CDR2 SVGAGI. CDR3 in amino acids: CASRTGTAGNTIYF. For the CDR3, the DNA is TGTGCCAGCAGGACCGGGACAGCCGGAAACACCATATATTTT.

This clone was counted a single time. This chain uses TRBV10-3 with TRBJ2-3; the D gene is possibly TRBD1 (5 bases). The germline V and J ends were trimmed by 11 bases and 1 base, with 7 bases remaining between them. Germline lookup yields CDR1 ENHRY and CDR2 SYGVKD. The CDR3 contains 11 residues. As DNA, the CDR3 is TGTGCCGCACAGGGCACAGATACGCAGTATTTT. This sequence encodes CAAQGTDTQYF.

This chain's CDR3 is CASSIQGGGTQYF. CDR3 sequence (DNA): TGTGCCAGCAGCATCCAGGGGGGAGGGACCCAGTACTTC. This chain connects TRBV3-1 (or the pseudogene TRBV3-2) to TRBJ2-5, with D maybe TRBD1 (7 bases). The germline V gene encodes CDR1 LGHDT and CDR2 YNNKEL (reference sequence). The CDR3 is 13 residues long. Trimming shortened V by 5 bases and J by 7 bases, and 14 bases separated the two germline ends.

This chain connects TRBV7-2 to TRBJ1-4; TRBD1 matches at 7 bases. The CDR3 contains 14 residues. CDR1 and CDR2 from the germline V gene are SGHTA and FQGNSA. The V gene end was trimmed by 5 bases and the J gene end by 5 bases; junction bases not matched to a gene: 5. CDR3 nucleotide sequence: TGTGCCAGCAGCCCCGGGACAGTCAATGAAAAACTGTTTTTT. This sequence encodes CASSPGTVNEKLFF.

The chain carries TRBV7-2 and TRBJ2-3; 14 bases line up with TRBD2. With V trimmed by 6 bases and J by 7 bases, 3 bases remained unmatched. The CDR3 is made up of 14 amino acids. The germline V gene encodes CDR1 SGHTA and CDR2 FQGNSA. The CDR3 loop is CASRGTSGSYTQYF. CDR3 nucleotide sequence: TGTGCCAGCAGAGGGACTAGCGGGAGTTATACGCAGTATTTT.

This rearrangement joins TRBV2 to TRBJ2-7; TRBD2 matches at 10 bases. V trimming: 6 bases; J trimming: 1 base; junction bases outside the gene matches: 6. Per the germline V gene, CDR1 is SNHLY and CDR2 is FYNNEI. The CDR3 runs to 15 residues. The chain's CDR3 is CASRGSGGISYEQYF. Written as DNA, the CDR3 is TGTGCCAGCAGGGGTAGCGGGGGGATATCCTACGAGCAGTACTTC.

V usage is TRBV5-1 and J usage is TRBJ2-6; possibly TRBD1 for D (5 bases). V lost 4 bases and J 0 bases, leaving 14 bases between the germline ends. The CDR3 length is 17 residues. Germline CDR1 reads SGHRS; CDR2 reads YFSETQ. The CDR3 DNA sequence: TGCGCCAGCAGCCGTACCAGACAGAGCTCTGGGGCCAACGTCCTGACTTTC. This encodes CASSRTRQSSGANVLTF. Filled out from reference TRBV5-1 and TRBJ2-6, the complete variable domain reads KAGVTQTPRYLIKTRGQQVTLSCSPISGHRSVSWYQQTPGQGLQFLFEYFSETQRNKGNFPGRFSGRQFSNSRSEMNVSTLELGDSALYLCASSRTRQSSGANVLTFGAGSRLTVL.

This clone was found once. This chain uses TRBV7-2 with TRBJ2-3, with 14 bases matching TRBD2. The germline CDR1 and CDR2 sequences are SGHTA and FQGNSA. This CDR3 is built from 17 residues. V gave up 2 bases and J gave up 4 bases; unmatched junction bases: 5. CDR3 in amino acids: CASSLSGLAGGSDTQYF. The CDR3 DNA is TGTGCCAGCAGCTTATCCGGACTAGCGGGGGGCTCAGATACGCAGTATTTT.

The rearrangement links TRBV3-1 (or the pseudogene TRBV3-2) to TRBJ2-5, with TRBD2 identical over 9 bases. The junction had 3 bases not matched to a gene; V was cut back by 2 bases and J by 5 bases. Germline CDR1 LGHDT, CDR2 YNNKEL (reference sequence). The CDR3 spans 14 residues. The DNA of the CDR3 is TGTGCCAGCAGCCAACGAGCGGGGGGCGAGACCCAGTACTTC. Protein product: CASSQRAGGETQYF.

The rearrangement uses TRBV5-1 and TRBJ1-2, with no clear D. V lost 1 base and J 3 bases, leaving 10 bases between the germline ends. CDR1 is SGHRS and CDR2 is YFSETQ in the germline V gene. The CDR3 contains 14 residues. CDR3 coding DNA: TGCGCCAGCAGCTTGCGGGTAAACGACTATGGCTACACCTTC. This translates into CASSLRVNDYGYTF.